These 2 T cell receptor beta chains were all obtained from the same sample, sequenced in a study of cytomegalovirus exposure and HLA in healthy donors. The PCR was carried out with 60 Vbeta primers and 13 Jbeta primers. This table comes from immunoSEQ multiplex PCR, and its TCRdb copy is limited to in-frame clones, with some not included. Of tens of thousands of clones in the sample, approximately 70% are singletons; the top ten hold 22%. Sample: PBMCs. The source of these receptors is a woman between 45 and 65 years old in good health and CMV-seropositive.

This clone has only one observation. This sequence joins TRBV2 and TRBJ1-5; 7 positions agree with TRBD1. The CDR3 is made up of 16 amino acids. CDR1 and CDR2 from the germline V gene are SNHLY and FYNNEI. V was clipped by 4 bases and J by 0 bases; unmatched bases: 6. The CDR3 sequence is CASSGDRQTSNQPQHF. CDR3 DNA: TGTGCCAGCAGTGGGGACAGACAGACTAGCAATCAGCCCCAGCATTTT. Based on the CDR3 plus reference TRBV2 and TRBJ1-5, the full variable domain is EPEVTQTPSHQVTQMGQEVILRCVPISNHLYFYWYRQILGQKVEFLVSFYNNEISEKSEIFDDQFSVERPDGSNFTLKIRSTKLEDSAMYFCASSGDRQTSNQPQHFGDGTRLSIL.

CDR3 region: CASSTPDRSSGELFF. CDR3 coding DNA: TGTGCCAGCAGTACCCCGGACAGAAGCAGCGGGGAGCTGTTTTTT. V gene TRBV6-5 combines with J gene TRBJ2-2; a weak D match, TRBD1 (6 bases). Germline assignment: CDR1 MNHEY and CDR2 SVGAGI. V was trimmed by 5 bases and J by 7 bases, leaving 17 bases between them. The CDR3 contains 15 residues.